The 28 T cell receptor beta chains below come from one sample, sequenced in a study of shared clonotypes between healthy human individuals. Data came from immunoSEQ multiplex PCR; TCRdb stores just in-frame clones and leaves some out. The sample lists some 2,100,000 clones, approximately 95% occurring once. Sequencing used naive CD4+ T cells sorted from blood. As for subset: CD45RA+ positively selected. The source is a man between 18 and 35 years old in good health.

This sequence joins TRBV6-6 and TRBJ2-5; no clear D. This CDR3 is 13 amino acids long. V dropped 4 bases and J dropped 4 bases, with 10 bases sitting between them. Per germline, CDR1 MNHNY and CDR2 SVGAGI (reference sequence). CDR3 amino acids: CASSFGNAETQYF. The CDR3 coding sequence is TGTGCCAGCAGTTTTGGGAATGCAGAGACCCAGTACTTC.

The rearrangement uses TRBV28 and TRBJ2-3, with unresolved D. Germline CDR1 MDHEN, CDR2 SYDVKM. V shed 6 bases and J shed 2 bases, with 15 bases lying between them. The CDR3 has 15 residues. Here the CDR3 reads CASSPAASYTDTQYF. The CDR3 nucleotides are TGTGCCAGCAGCCCCGCGGCTTCCTACACAGATACGCAGTATTTT.

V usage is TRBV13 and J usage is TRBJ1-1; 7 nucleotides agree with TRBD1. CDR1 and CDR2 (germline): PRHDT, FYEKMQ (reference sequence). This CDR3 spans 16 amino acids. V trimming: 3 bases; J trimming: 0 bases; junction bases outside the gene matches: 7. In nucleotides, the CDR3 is TGTGCCAGCAGCTTGAGGACAGGAGCCATGAACACTGAAGCTTTCTTT. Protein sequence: CASSLRTGAMNTEAFF. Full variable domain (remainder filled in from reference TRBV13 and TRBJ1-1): AAGVIQSPRHLIKEKRETATLKCYPIPRHDTVYWYQQGPGQDPQFLISFYEKMQSDKGSIPDRFSAQQFSDYHSELNMSSLELGDSALYFCASSLRTGAMNTEAFFGQGTRLTVV.

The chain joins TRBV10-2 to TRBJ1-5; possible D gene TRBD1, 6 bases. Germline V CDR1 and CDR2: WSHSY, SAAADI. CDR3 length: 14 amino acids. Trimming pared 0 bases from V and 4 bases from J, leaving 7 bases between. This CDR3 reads CASSESTGNQPQHF. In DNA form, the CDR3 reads TGCGCCAGCAGTGAGTCGACAGGTAATCAGCCCCAGCATTTT.

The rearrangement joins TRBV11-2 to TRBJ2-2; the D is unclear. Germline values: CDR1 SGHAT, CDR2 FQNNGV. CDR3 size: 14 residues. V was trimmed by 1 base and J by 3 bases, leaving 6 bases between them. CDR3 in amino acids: CASSLVVDTGELFF. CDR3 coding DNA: TGTGCCAGCAGCTTAGTGGTGGACACCGGGGAGCTGTTTTTT.

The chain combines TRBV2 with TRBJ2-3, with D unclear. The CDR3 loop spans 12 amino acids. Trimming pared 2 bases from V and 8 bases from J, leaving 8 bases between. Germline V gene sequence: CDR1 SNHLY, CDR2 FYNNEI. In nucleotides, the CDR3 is TGTGCCAGCAGTGAAAACTCTAGTACGCAGTATTTT. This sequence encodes CASSENSSTQYF. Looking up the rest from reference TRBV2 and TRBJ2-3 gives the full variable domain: EPEVTQTPSHQVTQMGQEVILRCVPISNHLYFYWYRQILGQKVEFLVSFYNNEISEKSEIFDDQFSVERPDGSNFTLKIRSTKLEDSAMYFCASSENSSTQYFGPGTRLTVL.

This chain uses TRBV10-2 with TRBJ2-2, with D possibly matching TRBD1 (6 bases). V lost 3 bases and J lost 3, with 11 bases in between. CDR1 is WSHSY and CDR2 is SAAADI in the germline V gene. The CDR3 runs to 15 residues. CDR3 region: CASSDPGTHTGELFF. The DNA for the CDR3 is TGCGCCAGCAGTGACCCCGGGACACACACCGGGGAGCTGTTTTTT.

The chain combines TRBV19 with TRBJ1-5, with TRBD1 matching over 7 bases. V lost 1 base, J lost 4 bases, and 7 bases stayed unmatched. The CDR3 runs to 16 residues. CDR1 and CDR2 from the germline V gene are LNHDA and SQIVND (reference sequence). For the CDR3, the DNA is TGTGCCAGTAGTATAGGTGGAGGACAGGTGAATCAGCCCCAGCATTTT. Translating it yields CASSIGGGQVNQPQHF.

The DNA of the CDR3 is TGTGCCAGCAGTAGGGGACTAGCGGGAGGGATTCAGTACTTC. Amino acid sequence: CASSRGLAGGIQYF. The chain combines TRBV6-5 with TRBJ2-4, with TRBD2 identical over 16 bases. This CDR3 has 14 amino acids. Losses at the gene ends were 5 bases for V and 10 bases for J; bases not matched to a gene: 2. The germline CDR1 and CDR2 sequences are MNHEY and SVGAGI.

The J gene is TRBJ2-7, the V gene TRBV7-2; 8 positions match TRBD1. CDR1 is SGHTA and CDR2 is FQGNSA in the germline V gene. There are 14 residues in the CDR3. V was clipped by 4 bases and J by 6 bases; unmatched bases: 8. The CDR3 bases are TGTGCCAGCAGCTCCCCGGACAGGGCGGGCGAGCAGTACTTC. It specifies CASSSPDRAGEQYF.

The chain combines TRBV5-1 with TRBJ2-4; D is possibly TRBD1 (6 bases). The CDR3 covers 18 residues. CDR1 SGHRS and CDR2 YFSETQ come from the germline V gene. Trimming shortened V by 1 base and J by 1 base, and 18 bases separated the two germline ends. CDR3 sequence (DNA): TGCGCCAGCAGCTTGACTCTTGGGGGCGAGGTTGCCAAAAACATTCAGTACTTC. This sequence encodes CASSLTLGGEVAKNIQYF.

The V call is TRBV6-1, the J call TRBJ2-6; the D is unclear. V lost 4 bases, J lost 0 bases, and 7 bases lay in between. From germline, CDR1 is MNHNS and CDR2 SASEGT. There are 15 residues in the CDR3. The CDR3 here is CASSVSSSGANVLTF. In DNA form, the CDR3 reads TGTGCCAGCAGTGTCAGTAGCTCTGGGGCCAACGTCCTGACTTTC.

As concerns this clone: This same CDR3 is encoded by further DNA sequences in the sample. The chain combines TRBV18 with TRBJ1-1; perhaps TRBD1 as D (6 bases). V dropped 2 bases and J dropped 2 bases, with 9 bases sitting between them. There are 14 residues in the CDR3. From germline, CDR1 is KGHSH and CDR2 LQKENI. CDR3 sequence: CASSPKGGNTEAFF. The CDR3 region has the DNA TGTGCCAGCTCACCAAAGGGGGGAAACACTGAAGCTTTCTTT.

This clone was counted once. CDR3 nucleotide sequence: TGTGCCATCAGTGCTCTGCCCATTCTCTACGAGCAGTACTTC. Translation gives CAISALPILYEQYF. The V gene is TRBV10-3, the J gene TRBJ2-7, with D unresolved. The germline V and J ends were trimmed by 4 bases and 3 bases, with 13 bases remaining between them. Germline V gene sequence: CDR1 ENHRY, CDR2 SYGVKD. There are 14 residues in the CDR3.

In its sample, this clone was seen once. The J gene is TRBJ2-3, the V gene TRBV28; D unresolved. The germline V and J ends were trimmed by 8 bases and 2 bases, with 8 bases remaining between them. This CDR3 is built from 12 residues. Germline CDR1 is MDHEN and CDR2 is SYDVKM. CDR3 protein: CASDTITDTQYF. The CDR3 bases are TGTGCCAGCGATACTATCACAGATACGCAGTATTTT.

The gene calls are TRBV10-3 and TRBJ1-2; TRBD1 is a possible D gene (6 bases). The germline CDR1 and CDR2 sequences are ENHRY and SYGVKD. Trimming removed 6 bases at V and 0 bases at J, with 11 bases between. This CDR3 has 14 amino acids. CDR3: CAIRTGTPNYGYTF. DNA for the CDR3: TGTGCCATCAGAACCGGGACACCTAACTATGGCTACACCTTC.

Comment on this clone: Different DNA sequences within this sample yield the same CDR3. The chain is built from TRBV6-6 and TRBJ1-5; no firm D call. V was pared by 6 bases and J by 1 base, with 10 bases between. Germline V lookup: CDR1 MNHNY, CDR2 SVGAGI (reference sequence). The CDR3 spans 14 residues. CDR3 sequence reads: CASSRDGSNQPQHF. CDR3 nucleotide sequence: TGTGCCAGCAGCCGTGACGGGAGCAATCAGCCCCAGCATTTT.

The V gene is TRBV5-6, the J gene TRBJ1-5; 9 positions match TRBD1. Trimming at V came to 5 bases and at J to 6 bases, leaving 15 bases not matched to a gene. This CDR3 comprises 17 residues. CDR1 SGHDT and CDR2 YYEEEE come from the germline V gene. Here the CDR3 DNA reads TGTGCCAGCAGTTACCGGACAGGGGCTAGAGGAGGTCAGCCCCAGCATTTT. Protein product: CASSYRTGARGGQPQHF. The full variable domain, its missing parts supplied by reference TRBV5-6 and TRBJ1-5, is DAGVTQSPTHLIKTRGQQVTLRCSPKSGHDTVSWYQQALGQGPQFIFQYYEEEERQRGNFPDRFSGHQFPNYSSELNVNALLLGDSALYLCASSYRTGARGGQPQHFGDGTRLSIL.

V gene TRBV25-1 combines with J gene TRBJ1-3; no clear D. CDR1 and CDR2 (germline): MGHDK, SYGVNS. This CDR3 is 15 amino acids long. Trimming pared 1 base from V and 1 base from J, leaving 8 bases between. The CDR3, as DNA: TGTGCCAGCAGTGAATCCGGGATATCTGGAAACACCATATATTTT. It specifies CASSESGISGNTIYF.

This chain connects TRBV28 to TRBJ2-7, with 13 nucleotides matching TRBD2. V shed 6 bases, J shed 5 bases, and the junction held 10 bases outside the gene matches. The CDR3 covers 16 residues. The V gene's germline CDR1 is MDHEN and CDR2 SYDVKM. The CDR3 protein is CASSQQGTSGAHEQYF. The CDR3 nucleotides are TGTGCCAGCAGCCAACAGGGGACTAGCGGGGCCCACGAGCAGTACTTC.

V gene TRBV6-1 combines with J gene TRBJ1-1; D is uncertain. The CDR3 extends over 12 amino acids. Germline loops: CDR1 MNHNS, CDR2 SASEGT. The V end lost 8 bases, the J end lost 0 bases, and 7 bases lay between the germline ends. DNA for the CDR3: TGTGCCAGCGGACGGATGAACACTGAAGCTTTCTTT. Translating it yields CASGRMNTEAFF.

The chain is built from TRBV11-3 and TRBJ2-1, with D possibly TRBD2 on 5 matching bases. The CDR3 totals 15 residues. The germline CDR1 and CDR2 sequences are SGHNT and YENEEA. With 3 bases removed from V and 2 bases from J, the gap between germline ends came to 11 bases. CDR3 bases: TGTGCCAGCAGCTTGGGAGACCGAGCCTACAATGAGCAGTTCTTC. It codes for CASSLGDRAYNEQFF.

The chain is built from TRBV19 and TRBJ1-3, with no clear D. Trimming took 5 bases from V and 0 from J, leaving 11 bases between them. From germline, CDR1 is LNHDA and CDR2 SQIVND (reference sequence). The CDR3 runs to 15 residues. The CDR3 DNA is TGTGCCAGTAGTCCCGGGAGTACCTCTGGAAACACCATATATTTT. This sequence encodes CASSPGSTSGNTIYF.

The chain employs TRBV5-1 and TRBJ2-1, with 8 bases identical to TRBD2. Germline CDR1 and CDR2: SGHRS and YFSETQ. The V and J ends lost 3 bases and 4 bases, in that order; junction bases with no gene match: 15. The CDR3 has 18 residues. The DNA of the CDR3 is TGCGCCAGCAGCTCTCCCCCGGGGGGGGGTTATATTTACAATGAGCAGTTCTTC. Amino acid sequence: CASSSPPGGGYIYNEQFF.

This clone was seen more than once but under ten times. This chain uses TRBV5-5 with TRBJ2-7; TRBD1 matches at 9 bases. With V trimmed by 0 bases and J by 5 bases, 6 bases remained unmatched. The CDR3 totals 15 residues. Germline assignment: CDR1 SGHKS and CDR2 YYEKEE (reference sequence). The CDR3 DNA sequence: TGTGCCAGCAGCTTGGCTACAGGGGGCTATCACGAGCAGTACTTC. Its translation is CASSLATGGYHEQYF.

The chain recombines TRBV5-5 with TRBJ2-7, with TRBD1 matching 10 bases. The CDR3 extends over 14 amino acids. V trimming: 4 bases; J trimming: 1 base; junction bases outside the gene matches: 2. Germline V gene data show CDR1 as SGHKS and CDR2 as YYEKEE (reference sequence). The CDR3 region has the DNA TGTGCCAGCAGCGGACAGGGGGTTTCCTACGAGCAGTACTTC. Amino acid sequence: CASSGQGVSYEQYF.

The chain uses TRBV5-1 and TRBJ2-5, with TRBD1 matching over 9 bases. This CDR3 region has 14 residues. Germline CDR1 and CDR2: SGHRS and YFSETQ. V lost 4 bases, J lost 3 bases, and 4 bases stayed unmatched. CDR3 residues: CASSHTGGEETQYF. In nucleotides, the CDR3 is TGCGCCAGCAGCCACACAGGGGGCGAAGAGACCCAGTACTTC.

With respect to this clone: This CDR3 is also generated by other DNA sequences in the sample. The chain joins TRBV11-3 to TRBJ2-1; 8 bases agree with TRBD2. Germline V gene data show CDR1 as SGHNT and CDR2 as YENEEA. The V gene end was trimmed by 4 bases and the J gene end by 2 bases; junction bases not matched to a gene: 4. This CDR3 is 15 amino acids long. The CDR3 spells CASSSAGGAYNEQFF. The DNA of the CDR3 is TGTGCCAGCAGCTCGGCGGGGGGAGCCTACAATGAGCAGTTCTTC.